What follows are 25 T cell receptor beta chains derived from one specimen sequenced in a study of blood T cells in healthy people across ages. A sample-barcoded 5' primer and a J-beta primer mix were used in a second PCR of roughly 7 to 11 cycles. TCRdb reprocessed the 5' RACE reads via MiXCR and lists one record per CDR3 protein. The profile shows around 580,000 distinct CDR3 sequences, roughly 43% of them singletons. The sequencing input was blood. The receptors originated from a man older than 75 in good health.

This clonotype showed up just a few times. V is TRBV7-3 and J is TRBJ1-2; TRBD1 agrees at 8 bases. Losses at the gene ends were 5 bases for V and 0 bases for J; bases not matched to a gene: 2. Germline V gene sequence: CDR1 SGHTA, CDR2 FQGTGA. The CDR3 extends over 14 amino acids. The CDR3 reads CASSPGGSNYGYTF. The CDR3 DNA reads as TGTGCCAGCAGCCCAGGGGGCTCTAACTATGGCTACACCTTC. Filled out from reference TRBV7-3 and TRBJ1-2, the complete variable domain reads GAGVSQTPSNKVTEKGKYVELRCDPISGHTALYWYRQSLGQGPEFLIYFQGTGAADDSGLPNDRFFAVRPEGSVSTLKIQRTERGDSAVYLCASSPGGSNYGYTFGSGTRLTVV.

The V and J genes are TRBV30 and TRBJ2-7; the D gene is possibly TRBD1 (6 bases). V was pared by 4 bases and J by 0 bases, with 16 bases between. This CDR3 contains 15 residues. Germline-derived CDR1 and CDR2 are GTSNPN and SVGIG (reference sequence). CDR3: CAWTPDRGPSYEQYF. The DNA for the CDR3 is TGTGCCTGGACCCCGGACAGAGGACCCTCCTACGAGCAGTACTTC. Full variable domain (missing parts from reference TRBV30 and TRBJ2-7): SQTIHQWPATLVQPVGSPLSLECTVEGTSNPNLYWYRQAAGRGLQLLFYSVGIGQISSEVPQNLSASRPQDRQFILSSKKLLLSDSGFYLCAWTPDRGPSYEQYFGPGTRLTVT.

The rearrangement joins TRBV7-2 to TRBJ2-7; 7 nucleotides line up with TRBD2. CDR1 SGHTA and CDR2 FQGNSA come from the germline V gene. V was clipped by 4 bases and J by 10 bases; unmatched bases: 10. The CDR3 extends over 13 amino acids. CDR3 DNA: TGTGCCAGCAGCTCCACTAGCGAGGCGTCCCAGTACTTC. It specifies CASSSTSEASQYF. Full variable domain (rest looked up from reference TRBV7-2 and TRBJ2-7): GAGVSQSPSNKVTEKGKDVELRCDPISGHTALYWYRQSLGQGLEFLIYFQGNSAPDKSGLPSDRFSAERTGGSVSTLTIQRTQQEDSAVYLCASSSTSEASQYFGPGTRLTVT.

Worth noting for this clonotype: It may be a read error: a sequence one base away is much more abundant. J is TRBJ2-3 and V is TRBV29-1; D gene uncertain. This CDR3 region has 14 residues. Germline CDR1 SQVTM, CDR2 ANQGSEA. CDR3 bases: TGCAGCGCCCACGCCCCCTTTGAGATCGATATGCAGTATTTT. It codes for CSAHAPFEIDMQYF.

In its sample, this clonotype was seen a few times. The chain uses TRBV20-1 and TRBJ2-3, with 12 nucleotides matching TRBD2. V lost 6 bases and J lost 5; bases outside the gene matches: 12. This CDR3 is 16 amino acids long. Per germline, CDR1 DFQATT and CDR2 SNEGSKA (reference sequence). DNA of the CDR3: TGCAGTGCCGCATCTCCTAGCGGGAGGGCCCTAGATACGCAGTATTTT. This encodes CSAASPSGRALDTQYF.

This clonotype was counted only a few times. The chain recombines TRBV10-3 with TRBJ2-1; D assignment may be TRBD1 or TRBD2 (5 bases each). Germline assignment: CDR1 ENHRY and CDR2 SYGVKD. This CDR3 has 14 residues. V was clipped by 0 bases and J by 13 bases, with 16 bases between them. The CDR3 nucleotides are TGTGCCATCAGTGAGTCGACCGCCCCAGGGACCCAGTTCTTC. Its translation is CAISESTAPGTQFF.

The sample holds a few counts of this clonotype. The chain uses TRBV6-6 and TRBJ2-1, with TRBD2 matching over 9 bases. CDR1 and CDR2 (germline): MNHNY, SVGAGI (reference sequence). The CDR3 is made up of 14 amino acids. V was pared by 4 bases and J by 8 bases, with 6 bases of the junction left unmatched. The CDR3 DNA reads TGTGCCAGCAGTTCGGCGGGGGGGGTGGATGAGCAGTTCTTC. Amino acids: CASSSAGGVDEQFF.

This clonotype showed up just a few times. The rearrangement joins TRBV20-1 to TRBJ2-5; the match to TRBD2 covers 13 bases. V lost 6 bases to trimming and J lost 1 base; unmatched junction nucleotides: 5. Germline CDR1 and CDR2: DFQATT and SNEGSKA (reference sequence). The CDR3 has 15 amino acids. The CDR3 DNA is TGCAGTGCAACACTAGCGGGGGGGATCCAAGAGACCCAGTACTTC. Translating gives CSATLAGGIQETQYF.

This clonotype occurred many times. The chain has TRBV6-5 and TRBJ2-7; D is possibly TRBD1 (6 bases). The V and J ends lost 2 bases and 5 bases respectively, with 16 bases between them. Germline assignment: CDR1 MNHEY and CDR2 SVGAGI. This CDR3 has 15 amino acids. This CDR3 is CASSYSLIQGHEQYF. DNA for the CDR3: TGTGCCAGCAGTTACAGCCTTATACAGGGACACGAGCAGTACTTC.

V and J are TRBV7-8 and TRBJ1-2; D not certain. Trimming removed 4 bases from V and 0 bases from J, with 12 bases in between. This CDR3 is built from 15 residues. Germline values: CDR1 SGHVS, CDR2 FQNEAQ. CDR3 residues: CASSYVLNSNYGYTF. CDR3 sequence (DNA): TGTGCCAGCAGCTATGTGCTCAACTCTAACTATGGCTACACCTTC.

This chain links TRBV27 with TRBJ2-5; no reliable D call. V was trimmed by 8 bases and J by 5 bases, leaving 12 bases between them. The CDR3 totals 12 residues. Per germline, CDR1 MNHEY and CDR2 SMNVEV (reference sequence). CDR3 nucleotides: TGTGCCAGCGGCGCTGTATGGGAGACCCAGTACTTC. It specifies CASGAVWETQYF.

V usage is TRBV28 and J usage is TRBJ2-7, with D hard to call. This CDR3 has 17 amino acids. V shed 4 bases and J shed 2 bases, with 21 bases lying between them. Germline CDR1 is MDHEN and CDR2 is SYDVKM. As DNA, the CDR3 is TGTGCCAGCAGTTCCTCACTGGTTATCCCCATACCCTACGAGCAGTACTTC. It translates to CASSSSLVIPIPYEQYF.

This sequence joins TRBV24-1 and TRBJ2-3, with TRBD2 matching over 13 bases. This CDR3 comprises 18 residues. Losses at the gene ends were 4 bases for V and 5 bases for J; bases not matched to a gene: 11. In germline, CDR1 is KGHDR, CDR2 SFDVKD. CDR3 coding DNA: TGTGCCACCAGTGAGTCCGGGACTAGCGGGGAACGGGGAGATACGCAGTATTTT. It is translated as CATSESGTSGERGDTQYF.

This chain's CDR3 is CASRSPVAGYNEQFF. CDR3 DNA sequence: TGTGCCAGCAGAAGTCCTGTGGCAGGTTACAATGAGCAGTTCTTC. The chain combines TRBV27 with TRBJ2-1; D is unresolved. V shed 6 bases and J shed 4 bases, with 16 bases lying between them. Germline-derived CDR1 and CDR2 are MNHEY and SMNVEV (reference sequence). The CDR3 runs to 15 residues.

V gene TRBV12-3 or TRBV12-4 combines with J gene TRBJ2-7; 9 positions match TRBD2. The length of the CDR3 is 18 residues. The V gene end was trimmed by 5 bases and the J gene end by 2 bases; junction bases not matched to a gene: 16. The CDR3 loop reads CASSRALAGRRGAYEQYF. The CDR3 bases are TGTGCCAGCAGTAGAGCGCTAGCGGGAAGGCGAGGGGCCTACGAGCAGTACTTC.

The genes are TRBV4-1 and TRBJ1-1, with a possible D match to TRBD1 (5 bases). The CDR3 covers 15 residues. The germline V gene encodes CDR1 MGHRA and CDR2 YSYEKL. The ends were cut back, 4 bases at V and 4 bases at J, with 16 bases in the middle. CDR3 DNA sequence: TGCGCCAGCAGCCTACAGGAGGGCGGAGGCACTGAAGCTTTCTTT. Translated: CASSLQEGGGTEAFF.

This clonotype came up a few times. This chain links TRBV12-3 or TRBV12-4 with TRBJ2-5; TRBD2 aligns across 14 bases. The CDR3 sequence is 16 residues long. Trimming took 4 bases from V and 8 from J; bases not matched to a gene: 9. The CDR3 region has the DNA TGTGCCAGCAGTTGGGGACTAGCGGGGGCCCAGGGTACCCAGTACTTC. Amino acids: CASSWGLAGAQGTQYF.

This chain uses TRBV11-2 with TRBJ2-7; D is uncertain. The CDR3 consists of 12 residues. Germline V gives CDR1 SGHAT, CDR2 FQNNGV. V was trimmed by 6 bases and J by 6 bases, leaving 12 bases between them. CDR3 sequence reads: CASRRSLSEQYF. In DNA, the CDR3 is TGTGCCAGCAGGCGGTCCTTAAGCGAGCAGTACTTC.

The chain employs TRBV5-1 and TRBJ2-1, with 9 bases aligning to TRBD1. Trimming took 2 bases from V and 8 from J; bases not matched to a gene: 8. CDR1 is SGHRS and CDR2 is YFSETQ in the germline V gene. The length of the CDR3 is 15 residues. The CDR3 here is CASSLGTGQTDEQFF. CDR3 bases: TGCGCCAGCAGCTTAGGGACAGGGCAAACCGATGAGCAGTTCTTC.

The J gene is TRBJ2-1, the V gene TRBV24-1, with 10 positions matching TRBD1. Losses at the gene ends were 5 bases for V and 6 bases for J; bases not matched to a gene: 6. Germline lookup yields CDR1 KGHDR and CDR2 SFDVKD. This CDR3 is built from 15 residues. The CDR3 sequence: CATSGGTGVANEQFF. CDR3 bases: TGTGCCACCAGTGGGGGGACAGGGGTGGCCAATGAGCAGTTCTTC.

The chain uses TRBV20-1 and TRBJ2-3, with D uncertain. The CDR3 contains 14 residues. The V and J ends lost 7 bases and 6 bases respectively, with 20 bases between them. The germline V gene has CDR1 DFQATT and CDR2 SNEGSKA (reference sequence). The chain's CDR3 is CSGFRPTLGDTQYF. In nucleotides, the CDR3 is TGCAGTGGGTTCCGACCTACGTTGGGGGATACGCAGTATTTT.

The table lists this clonotype with a few counts. Here the CDR3 reads CASSQVDGGQGTDTQYF. The CDR3 coding sequence is TGTGCCAGCAGCCAAGTCGACGGGGGACAGGGGACAGATACGCAGTATTTT. The chain combines TRBV4-2 with TRBJ2-3; 10 bases are shared with TRBD1. The CDR3 totals 17 residues. Germline CDR1 reads LGHNA; CDR2 reads YNFKEQ. J lost 3 bases, V lost 1 base, and 7 bases had no gene match.

The chain combines TRBV20-1 with TRBJ2-1; TRBD1 agrees at 9 bases. Germline V gives CDR1 DFQATT, CDR2 SNEGSKA (reference sequence). This CDR3 has 14 residues. CDR3 residues: CTAIRGDRVNEQFF. CDR3 nucleotide sequence: TGCACCGCGATCCGTGGGGACAGGGTCAATGAGCAGTTCTTC.

The chain recombines TRBV3-1 with TRBJ2-4, with TRBD2 as a possible D gene (5 bases). The CDR3 runs to 19 residues. The germline V and J ends were trimmed by 0 bases and 0 bases, with 18 bases remaining between them. Per the germline V gene, CDR1 is LGHDT and CDR2 is YNNKEL (reference sequence). CDR3 in amino acids: CASSQDLGETEVAKNIQYF. The CDR3 DNA is TGTGCCAGCAGCCAAGATCTCGGCGAGACGGAGGTAGCCAAAAACATTCAGTACTTC.

The chain links TRBV5-5 to TRBJ2-7; 9 bases are a match to TRBD1. This CDR3 comprises 16 residues. Germline lookup yields CDR1 SGHKS and CDR2 YYEKEE (reference sequence). V was pared by 2 bases and J by 3 bases, with 9 bases of the junction left unmatched. This chain's CDR3 is CASSFLGGQGIYEQYF. CDR3 sequence (DNA): TGTGCCAGCAGCTTTCTAGGTGGACAGGGGATCTACGAGCAGTACTTC.